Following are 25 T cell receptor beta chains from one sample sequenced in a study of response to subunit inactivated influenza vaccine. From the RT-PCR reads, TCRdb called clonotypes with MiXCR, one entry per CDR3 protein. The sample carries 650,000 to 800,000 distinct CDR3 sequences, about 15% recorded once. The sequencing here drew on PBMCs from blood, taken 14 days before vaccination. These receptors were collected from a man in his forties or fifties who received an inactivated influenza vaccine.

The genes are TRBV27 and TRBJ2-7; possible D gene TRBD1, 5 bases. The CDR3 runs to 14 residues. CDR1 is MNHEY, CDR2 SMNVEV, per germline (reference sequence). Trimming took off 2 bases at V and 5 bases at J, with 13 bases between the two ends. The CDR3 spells CASSLQGSFHEQYF. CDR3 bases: TGTGCCAGCAGTTTACAGGGTTCTTTCCACGAGCAGTACTTC.

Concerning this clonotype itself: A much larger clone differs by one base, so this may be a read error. As DNA, the CDR3 is TGCAGCGATGCACCAGGGGGAGCTGAAGCTTTCTTT. It yields the protein CSDAPGGAEAFF. This chain joins TRBV29-1 and TRBJ1-1; TRBD1 matches 7 bases. Losses at the gene ends were 7 bases for V and 6 bases for J; bases not matched to a gene: 8. Per germline, CDR1 SQVTM and CDR2 ANQGSEA. The CDR3 is made up of 12 amino acids.

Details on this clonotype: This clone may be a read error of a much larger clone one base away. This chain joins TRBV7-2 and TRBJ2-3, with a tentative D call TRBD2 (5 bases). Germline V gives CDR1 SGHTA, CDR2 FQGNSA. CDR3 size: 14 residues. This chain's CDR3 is CASTLRGSTDMQYF. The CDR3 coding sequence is TGTGCCAGCACCTTGCGAGGGAGCACAGATATGCAGTATTTT.

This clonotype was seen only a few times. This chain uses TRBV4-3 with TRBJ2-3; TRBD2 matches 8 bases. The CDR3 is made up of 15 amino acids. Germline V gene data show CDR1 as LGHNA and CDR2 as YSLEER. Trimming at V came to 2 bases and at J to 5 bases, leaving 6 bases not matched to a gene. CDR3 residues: CASSQHSGVKDTQYF. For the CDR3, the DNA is TGCGCCAGCAGCCAACATAGCGGGGTAAAAGATACGCAGTATTTT.

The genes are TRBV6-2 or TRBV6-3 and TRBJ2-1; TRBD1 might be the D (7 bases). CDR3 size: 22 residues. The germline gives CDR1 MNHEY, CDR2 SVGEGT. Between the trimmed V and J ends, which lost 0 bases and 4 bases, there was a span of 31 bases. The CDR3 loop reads CASSYSTPRPGDSANWYNEQFF. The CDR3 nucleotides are TGTGCCAGCAGTTACTCGACCCCTCGGCCGGGGGACAGCGCAAATTGGTACAATGAGCAGTTCTTC.

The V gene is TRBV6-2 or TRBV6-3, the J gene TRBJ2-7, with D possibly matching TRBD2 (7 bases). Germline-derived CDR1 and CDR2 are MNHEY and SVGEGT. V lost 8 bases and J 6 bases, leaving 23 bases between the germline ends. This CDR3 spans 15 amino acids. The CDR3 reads CASRSTPGGGVEQYF. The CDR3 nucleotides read TGTGCCAGCCGTTCGACCCCCGGAGGGGGGGTCGAGCAGTACTTC.

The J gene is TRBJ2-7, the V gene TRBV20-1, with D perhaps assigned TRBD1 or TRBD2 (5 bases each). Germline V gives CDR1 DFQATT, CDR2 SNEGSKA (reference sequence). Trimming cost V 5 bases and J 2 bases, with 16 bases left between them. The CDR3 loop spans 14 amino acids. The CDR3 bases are TGCAGTGCTCCTCGAAGGGACCGTACCTACGAGCAGTACTTC. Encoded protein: CSAPRRDRTYEQYF.

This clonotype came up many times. CDR3 nucleotide sequence: TGTGCCAGCAGCTTAGACGCCAGCGGGAGAAGTGAGCAGTACTTC. Encoded protein: CASSLDASGRSEQYF. The chain carries TRBV7-3 and TRBJ2-7; 8 nucleotides line up with TRBD2. Germline trimming cut 2 bases from V and 7 bases from J; bases unmatched to any gene: 10. The CDR3 length is 15 residues. The germline V gene has CDR1 SGHTA and CDR2 FQGTGA.

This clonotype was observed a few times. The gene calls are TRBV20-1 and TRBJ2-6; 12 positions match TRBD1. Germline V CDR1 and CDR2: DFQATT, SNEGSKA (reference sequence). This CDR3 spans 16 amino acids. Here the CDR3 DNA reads TGCAGACCGGGACAGGGGGCAGGATCTGGGGCCAACGTCCTGACTTTC. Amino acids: CRPGQGAGSGANVLTF.

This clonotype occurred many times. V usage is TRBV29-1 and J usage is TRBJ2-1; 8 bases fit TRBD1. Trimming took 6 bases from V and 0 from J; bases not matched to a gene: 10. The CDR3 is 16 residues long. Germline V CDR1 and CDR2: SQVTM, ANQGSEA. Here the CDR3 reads CSVISWDRSSYNEQFF. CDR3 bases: TGCAGCGTGATATCCTGGGACAGGAGCTCCTACAATGAGCAGTTCTTC.

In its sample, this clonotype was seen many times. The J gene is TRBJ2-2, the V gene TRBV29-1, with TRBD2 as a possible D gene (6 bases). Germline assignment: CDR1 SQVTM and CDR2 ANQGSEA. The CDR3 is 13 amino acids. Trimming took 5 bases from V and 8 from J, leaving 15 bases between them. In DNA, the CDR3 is TGCAGCGTTAGCGGTAGCGGAAGGGGGGAGCTGTTTTTT. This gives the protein CSVSGSGRGELFF.

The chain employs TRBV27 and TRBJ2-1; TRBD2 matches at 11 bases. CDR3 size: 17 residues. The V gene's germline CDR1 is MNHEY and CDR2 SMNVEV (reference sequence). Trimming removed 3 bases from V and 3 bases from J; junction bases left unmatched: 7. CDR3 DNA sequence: TGTGCCAGCAGTTTTCGAGTAACTAGCGGGAGCTACAATGAGCAGTTCTTC. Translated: CASSFRVTSGSYNEQFF.

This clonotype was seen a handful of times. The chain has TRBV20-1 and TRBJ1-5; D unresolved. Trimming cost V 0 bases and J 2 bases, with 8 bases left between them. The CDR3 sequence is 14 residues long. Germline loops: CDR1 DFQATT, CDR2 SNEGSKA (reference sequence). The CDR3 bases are TGCAGTGCTAGAGACCGACGGGGCAATCAGCCCCAGCATTTT. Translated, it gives CSARDRRGNQPQHF.

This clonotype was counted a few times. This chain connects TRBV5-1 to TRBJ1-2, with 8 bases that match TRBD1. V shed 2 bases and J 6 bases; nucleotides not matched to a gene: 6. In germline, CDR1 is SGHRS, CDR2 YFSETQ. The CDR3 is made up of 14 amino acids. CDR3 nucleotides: TGCGCCAGCAGCTTCGCAGGGGGCTCGGATGGCTACACCTTC. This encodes CASSFAGGSDGYTF.

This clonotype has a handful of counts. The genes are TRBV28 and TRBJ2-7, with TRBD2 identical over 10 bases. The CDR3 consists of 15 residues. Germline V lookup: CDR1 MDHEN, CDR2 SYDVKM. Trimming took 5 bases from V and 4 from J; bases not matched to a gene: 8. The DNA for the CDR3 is TGTGCCAGCAGTGTCACCGGGACTAGCGTGTACGAGCAGTACTTC. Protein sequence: CASSVTGTSVYEQYF.

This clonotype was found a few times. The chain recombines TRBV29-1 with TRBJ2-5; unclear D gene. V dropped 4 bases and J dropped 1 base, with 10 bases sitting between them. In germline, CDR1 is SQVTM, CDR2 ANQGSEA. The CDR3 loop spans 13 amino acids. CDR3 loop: CSVAIVPQETQYF. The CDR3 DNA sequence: TGCAGCGTTGCAATTGTGCCCCAAGAGACCCAGTACTTC.

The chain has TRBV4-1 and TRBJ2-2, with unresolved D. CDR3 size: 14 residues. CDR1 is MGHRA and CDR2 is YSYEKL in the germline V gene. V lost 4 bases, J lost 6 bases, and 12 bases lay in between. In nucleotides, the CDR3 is TGCGCCAGCAGCCTAGTTTATGTGTCCGGGGAGCTGTTTTTT. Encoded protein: CASSLVYVSGELFF.

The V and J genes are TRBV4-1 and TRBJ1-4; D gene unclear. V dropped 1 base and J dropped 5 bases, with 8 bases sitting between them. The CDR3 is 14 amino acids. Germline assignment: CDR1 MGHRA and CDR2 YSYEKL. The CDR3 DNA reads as TGCGCCAGCAGCCAAGTTGGGTTAAATGAAAAACTGTTTTTT. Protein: CASSQVGLNEKLFF.

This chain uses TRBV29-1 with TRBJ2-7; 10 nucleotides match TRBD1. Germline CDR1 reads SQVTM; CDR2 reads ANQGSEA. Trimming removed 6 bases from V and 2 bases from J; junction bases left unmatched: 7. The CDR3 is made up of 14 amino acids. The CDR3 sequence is CSVRPGTGAYEQYF. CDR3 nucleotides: TGCAGCGTACGTCCCGGGACAGGGGCCTACGAGCAGTACTTC.

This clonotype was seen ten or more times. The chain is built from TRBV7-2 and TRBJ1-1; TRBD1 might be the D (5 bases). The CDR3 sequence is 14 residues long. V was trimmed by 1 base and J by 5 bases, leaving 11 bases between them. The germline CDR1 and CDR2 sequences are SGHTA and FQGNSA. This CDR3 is CASSLGSGRTEAFF. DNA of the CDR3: TGTGCCAGCAGCTTAGGGTCAGGGCGGACTGAAGCTTTCTTT.

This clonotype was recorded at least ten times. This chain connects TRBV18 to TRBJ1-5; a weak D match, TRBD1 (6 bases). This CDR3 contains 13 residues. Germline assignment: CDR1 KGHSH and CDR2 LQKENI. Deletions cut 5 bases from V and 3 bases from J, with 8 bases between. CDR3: CASSTGYNQPQHF. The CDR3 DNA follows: TGTGCCAGCTCAACAGGGTACAATCAGCCCCAGCATTTT.

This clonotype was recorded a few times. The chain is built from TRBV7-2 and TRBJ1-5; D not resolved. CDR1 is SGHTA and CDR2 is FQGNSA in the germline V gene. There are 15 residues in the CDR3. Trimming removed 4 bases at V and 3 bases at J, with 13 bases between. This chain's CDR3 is CASSYTGQDNQPQHF. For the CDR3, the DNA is TGTGCCAGCAGCTACACTGGGCAGGACAATCAGCCCCAGCATTTT. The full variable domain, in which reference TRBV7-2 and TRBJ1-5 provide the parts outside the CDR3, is GAGVSQSPSNKVTEKGKDVELRCDPISGHTALYWYRQSLGQGLEFLIYFQGNSAPDKSGLPSDRFSAERTGGSVSTLTIQRTQQEDSAVYLCASSYTGQDNQPQHFGDGTRLSIL.

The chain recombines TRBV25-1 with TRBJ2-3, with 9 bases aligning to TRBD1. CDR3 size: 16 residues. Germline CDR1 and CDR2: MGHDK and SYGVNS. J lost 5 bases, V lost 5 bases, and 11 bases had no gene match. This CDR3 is CASSSTGTGMKDTQYF. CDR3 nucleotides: TGTGCCAGCAGTTCAACCGGGACAGGGATGAAAGATACGCAGTATTTT. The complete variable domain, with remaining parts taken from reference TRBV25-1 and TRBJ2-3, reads EADIYQTPRYLVIGTGKKITLECSQTMGHDKMYWYQQDPGMELHLIHYSYGVNSTEKGDLSSESTVSRIRTEHFPLTLESARPSHTSQYLCASSSTGTGMKDTQYFGPGTRLTVL.

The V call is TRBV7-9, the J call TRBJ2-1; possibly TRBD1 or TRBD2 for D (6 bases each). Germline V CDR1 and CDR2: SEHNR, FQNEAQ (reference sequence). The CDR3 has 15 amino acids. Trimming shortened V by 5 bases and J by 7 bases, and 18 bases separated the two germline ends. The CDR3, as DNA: TGTGCCAGCAGCCCCGTCGGGGGCCTTGGGAATGAGCAGTTCTTC. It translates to CASSPVGGLGNEQFF.

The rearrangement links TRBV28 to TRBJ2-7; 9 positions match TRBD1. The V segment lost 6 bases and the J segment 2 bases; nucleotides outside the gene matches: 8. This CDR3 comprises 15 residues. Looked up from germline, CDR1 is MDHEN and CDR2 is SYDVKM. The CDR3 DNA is TGTGCCAGCAGGTACCCGGGACAGGGTACCTACGAGCAGTACTTC. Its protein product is CASRYPGQGTYEQYF.